These T cell receptor beta chains were read from a single sample in a study of CD8 T cells in ankylosing spondylitis. TCRdb processed the 5' RACE reads anew with MiXCR; each CDR3 protein has one entry. The data show some 700,000 distinct CDR3 sequences, over 15% seen once. Sequencing was done on a sample of blood, either unsorted or a sorted T cell fraction (not recorded which). The receptors derive from a male donor with ankylosing spondylitis. Both conserved end residues are part of each CDR3.

CDR3 protein: CASSYPLRDEQFF
V gene: TRBV6-2/TRBV6-3

CDR3 protein: CSVEYVASGSGEQFF
V gene: TRBV29-1

CDR3 protein: CASSISGLAGAGELFF
V gene: TRBV12-3/TRBV12-4

CDR3 protein: CASSVGGRGTDTQYF
V gene: TRBV12-3/TRBV12-4

CDR3 protein: CSAVVAGQPQHF
V gene: TRBV29-1

CDR3 protein: CASSFGIAGYEQYF
V gene: TRBV27

CDR3 protein: CATRGPTPAGELFF
V gene: TRBV24-1

CDR3 protein: CASSLSTETEAFF
V gene: TRBV7-9

CDR3 protein: CASSQVGDQPQHF
V gene: TRBV3-1

CDR3 protein: CASRAGQGAQNEQFF
V gene: TRBV5-1

CDR3 protein: CASSFPDGGSSYNEQFF
V gene: TRBV28

CDR3 protein: CSARGSGGRFGHNEQFF
V gene: TRBV20-1

CDR3 protein: CASSRAGRAQETQYF
V gene: TRBV4-1

CDR3 protein: CASSSTGTSSAGELFF
V gene: TRBV5-1

CDR3 protein: CASSPTIPGQASYEQYF
V gene: TRBV4-1

CDR3 protein: CASSLPGVAGANVLTF
V gene: TRBV7-2

CDR3 protein: CASSPLQGMNTEAFF
V gene: TRBV12-3/TRBV12-4

CDR3 protein: CASSESSGGDYGYTF
V gene: TRBV25-1

CDR3 protein: CASSYSGGEDGYTF
V gene: TRBV6-5

CDR3 protein: CASSSAGTSQETQYF
V gene: TRBV5-1

CDR3 protein: CSVVSGRAASEQFF
V gene: TRBV29-1

CDR3 protein: CASSGRTGWTDTQYF
V gene: TRBV9

CDR3 protein: CASILGQGGTNEQFF
V gene: TRBV2

CDR3 protein: CSAREGGRGTFEQYF
V gene: TRBV20-1

CDR3 protein: CASSMVRVSNQPQHF
V gene: TRBV19

CDR3 protein: CASSEGGGRGHHNEQFF
V gene: TRBV2

CDR3 protein: CASSQAGDTQYF
V gene: TRBV7-8

CDR3 protein: CASSQDSGTRNEQFF
V gene: TRBV4-2

CDR3 protein: CASKVGRTYGYTF
V gene: TRBV5-1

CDR3 protein: CASSPGVSNNYEQYF
V gene: TRBV28

CDR3 protein: CASSLGLRGTPTYGYTF
V gene: TRBV7-8

CDR3 protein: CASSPVETFSGNTIYF
V gene: TRBV2

CDR3 protein: CASSPPSSAQGVSEQYF
V gene: TRBV18

CDR3 protein: CASSLLPGVLWETQYF
V gene: TRBV11-1

CDR3 protein: CAISESLAGGETQYF
V gene: TRBV10-3

CDR3 protein: CASSIDLPTYEQYF
V gene: TRBV5-1

CDR3 protein: CASSPREGGFYEQYF
V gene: TRBV11-1

CDR3 protein: CASSSWAANTGELFF
V gene: TRBV12-3/TRBV12-4